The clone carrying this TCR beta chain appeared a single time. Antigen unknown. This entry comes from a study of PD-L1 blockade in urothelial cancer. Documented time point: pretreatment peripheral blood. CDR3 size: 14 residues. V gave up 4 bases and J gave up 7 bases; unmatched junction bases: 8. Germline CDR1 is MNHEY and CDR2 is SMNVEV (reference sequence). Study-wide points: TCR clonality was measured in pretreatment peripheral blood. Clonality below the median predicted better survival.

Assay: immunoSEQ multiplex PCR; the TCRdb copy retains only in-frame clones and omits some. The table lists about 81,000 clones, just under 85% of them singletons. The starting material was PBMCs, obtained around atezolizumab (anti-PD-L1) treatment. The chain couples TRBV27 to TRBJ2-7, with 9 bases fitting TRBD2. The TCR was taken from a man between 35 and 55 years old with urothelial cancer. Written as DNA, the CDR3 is TGTGCCAGCAGTTCTACAGCGGGGGGTTGGGAGCAGTACTTC. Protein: CASSSTAGGWEQYF.